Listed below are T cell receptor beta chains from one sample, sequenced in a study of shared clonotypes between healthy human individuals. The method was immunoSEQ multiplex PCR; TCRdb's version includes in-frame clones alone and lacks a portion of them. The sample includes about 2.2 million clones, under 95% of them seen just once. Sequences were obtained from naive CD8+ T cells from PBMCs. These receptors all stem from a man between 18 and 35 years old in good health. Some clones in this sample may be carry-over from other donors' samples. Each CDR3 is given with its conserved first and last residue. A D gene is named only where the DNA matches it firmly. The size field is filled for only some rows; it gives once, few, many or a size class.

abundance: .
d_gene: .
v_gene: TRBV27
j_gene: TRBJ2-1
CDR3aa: CASSYPGLYNEQFF
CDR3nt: TGTGCCAGCAGTTATCCGGGACTTTACAATGAGCAGTTCTTC

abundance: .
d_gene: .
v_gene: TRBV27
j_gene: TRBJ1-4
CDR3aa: CASSPTRASATNEKLFF
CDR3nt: TGTGCCAGCAGTCCCACCAGGGCCTCAGCAACTAATGAAAAACTGTTTTTT

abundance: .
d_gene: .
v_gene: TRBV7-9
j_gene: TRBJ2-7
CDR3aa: CASSWGAGEQYF
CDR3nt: TGTGCCAGCAGCTGGGGGGCTGGGGAGCAGTACTTC

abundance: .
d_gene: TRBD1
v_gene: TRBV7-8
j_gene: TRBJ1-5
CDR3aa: CASTPTGGAWQPQHF
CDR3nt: TGTGCCAGCACCCCGACAGGGGGTGCGTGGCAGCCCCAGCATTTT

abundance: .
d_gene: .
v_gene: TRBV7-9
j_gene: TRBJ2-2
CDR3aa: CASSSSPGRGTGELFF
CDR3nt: TGTGCCAGCAGCTCGAGTCCCGGGCGTGGCACCGGGGAGCTGTTTTTT

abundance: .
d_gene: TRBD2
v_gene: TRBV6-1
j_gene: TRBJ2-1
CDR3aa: CAAGLADYNEQFF
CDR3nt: TGTGCCGCTGGGCTAGCGGATTACAATGAGCAGTTCTTC

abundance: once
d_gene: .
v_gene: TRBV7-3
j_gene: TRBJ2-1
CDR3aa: CASSLKASSYNEQFF
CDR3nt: TGTGCCAGCAGCTTAAAAGCGAGCTCCTACAATGAGCAGTTCTTC

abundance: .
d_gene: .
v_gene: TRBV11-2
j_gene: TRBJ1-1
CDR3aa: CASTRDTEAFF
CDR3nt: TGTGCCAGCACACGGGACACTGAAGCTTTCTTT

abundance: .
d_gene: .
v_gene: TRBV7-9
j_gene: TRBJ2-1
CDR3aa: CASSFPREREVSYNEQFF
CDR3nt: TGTGCCAGCAGCTTCCCCCGGGAAAGGGAGGTTTCCTACAATGAGCAGTTCTTC

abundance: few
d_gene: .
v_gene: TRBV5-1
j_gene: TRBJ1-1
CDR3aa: CASSLGRVNTEAFF
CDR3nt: TGCGCCAGCAGCTTGGGAAGGGTGAACACTGAAGCTTTCTTT

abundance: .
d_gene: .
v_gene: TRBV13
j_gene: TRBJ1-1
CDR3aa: CASSLEATEAFF
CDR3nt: TGTGCCAGCAGCTTAGAAGCCACCGAAGCTTTCTTT

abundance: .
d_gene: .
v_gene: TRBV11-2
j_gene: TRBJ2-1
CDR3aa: CASSLDGRPMNNEQFF
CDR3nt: TGTGCCAGCAGCTTAGATGGGCGGCCGATGAACAATGAGCAGTTCTTC

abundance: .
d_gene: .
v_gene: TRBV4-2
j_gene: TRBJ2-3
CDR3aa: CASSQGFTDTQYF
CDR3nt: TGTGCCAGCAGCCAAGGGTTCACAGATACGCAGTATTTT

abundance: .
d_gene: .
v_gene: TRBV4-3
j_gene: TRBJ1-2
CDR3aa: CASSQDVDGEIGYGYTF
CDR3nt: TGCGCCAGCAGCCAAGATGTAGACGGGGAAATCGGCTATGGCTACACCTTC

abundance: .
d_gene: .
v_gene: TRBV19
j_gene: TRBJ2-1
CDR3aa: CASSIYSGDFYNEQFF
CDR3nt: TGTGCCAGTAGTATATATTCGGGGGATTTCTACAATGAGCAGTTCTTC

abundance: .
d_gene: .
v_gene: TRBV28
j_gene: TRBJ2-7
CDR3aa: CASSTPGRGVGEQYF
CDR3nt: TGTGCCAGCAGTACTCCCGGGCGAGGGGTGGGTGAGCAGTACTTC

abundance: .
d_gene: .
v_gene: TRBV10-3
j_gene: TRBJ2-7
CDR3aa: CATTDGYEQYF
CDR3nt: TGTGCCACTACGGACGGCTACGAGCAGTACTTC

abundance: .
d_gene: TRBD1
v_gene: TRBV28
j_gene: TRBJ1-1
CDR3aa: CASSRQGSTLGAFF
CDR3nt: TGTGCCAGCAGCCGACAGGGGTCAACCCTTGGAGCTTTCTTT

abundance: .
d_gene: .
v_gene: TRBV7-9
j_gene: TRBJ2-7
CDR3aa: CASSRENTYEQYF
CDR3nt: TGTGCCAGCAGCCGAGAGAACACCTACGAGCAGTACTTC

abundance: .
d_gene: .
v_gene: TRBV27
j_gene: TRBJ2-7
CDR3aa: CASKETGGLSYEQYF
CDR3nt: TGTGCCAGCAAAGAAACGGGTGGGTTATCTTACGAGCAGTACTTC